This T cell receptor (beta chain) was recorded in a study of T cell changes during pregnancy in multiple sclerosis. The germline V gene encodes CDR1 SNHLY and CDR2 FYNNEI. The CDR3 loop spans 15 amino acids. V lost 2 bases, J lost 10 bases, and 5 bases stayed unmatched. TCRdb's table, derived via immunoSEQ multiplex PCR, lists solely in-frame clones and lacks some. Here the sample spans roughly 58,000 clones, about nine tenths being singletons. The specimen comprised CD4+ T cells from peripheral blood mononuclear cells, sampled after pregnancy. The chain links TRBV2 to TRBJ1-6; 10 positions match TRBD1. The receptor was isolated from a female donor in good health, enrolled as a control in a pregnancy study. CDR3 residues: CASSERGQGSSPLHF. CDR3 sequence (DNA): TGTGCCAGCAGTGAAAGGGGACAGGGGAGCTCACCCCTCCACTTT.